This T cell receptor beta chain is from a study of identical twins. This clonotype was seen at least ten times. What it binds is unknown. TCRdb re-derived calls from the 5' RACE reads in MiXCR, one entry per CDR3 protein. The sample yields 250,000 to 300,000 distinct CDR3 sequences, roughly 8.6% seen once. Overall study findings and caveats: Twins' surplus sharing was weaker for beta out-of-frame sequences.

This sample was also put to use in a study of yellow fever vaccine responses in identical twins. This second report adds: Twins' T cell vaccine responses reportedly looked partly convergent, partly personalized.

The sequenced sample was CD8+ T cells sorted from blood. The TCR comes from a woman aged 18 to 35 in good health.

The CDR3, as DNA: TGTGCCAGCAGTGACGGGACTAGCGGAGACTACAATGAGCAGTTCTTC. It specifies CASSDGTSGDYNEQFF. V gene TRBV6-4 combines with J gene TRBJ2-1; 11 bases line up with TRBD2. This CDR3 contains 16 residues. Germline V gives CDR1 MRHNA, CDR2 SNTAGT. V was clipped by 2 bases and J by 3 bases; unmatched bases: 3.